The 17 T cell receptor beta chains below come from one sample, sequenced in a study of PD-1 blockade in classical Hodgkin lymphoma. Here immunoSEQ multiplex PCR was the method, and the copy in TCRdb shows in-frame clones only, minus some. Seen here are around 90,000 clones, approximately 78% observed once, and the top ten hold 8% to 9.5%. As to time point: cycle 4 day 1 (C4D1), after 6 weeks of nivolumab. All trial patients relapsed after autologous stem cell transplantation. The sequenced sample was peripheral blood mononuclear cells (PBMCs), obtained before the fourth cycle of nivolumab. Source of these receptors: a human donor with classical Hodgkin lymphoma.

This clone was detected a few times. This chain joins TRBV9 and TRBJ1-3, with unresolved D. From germline, CDR1 is SGDLS and CDR2 YYNGEE. The CDR3 is 15 residues long. Between the trimmed V and J ends, which lost 6 bases and 4 bases, there was a span of 17 bases. The CDR3 sequence is CASTPLGNNGNTIYF. As DNA, the CDR3 is TGTGCCAGCACCCCCCTGGGAAACAACGGAAACACCATATATTTT.

The gene calls are TRBV6-5 and TRBJ1-1, with TRBD1 matching 7 bases. Germline CDR1 MNHEY, CDR2 SVGAGI. This CDR3 has 14 amino acids. J lost 3 bases, V lost 7 bases, and 8 bases had no gene match. The CDR3 DNA reads TGTGCCAGCAACAACAGGGGTTTGGACACTGAAGCTTTCTTT. As protein: CASNNRGLDTEAFF.

This chain links TRBV7-3 with TRBJ1-1, with D possibly matching TRBD1 (6 bases). The CDR3 runs 13 residues. V lost 5 bases, J lost 1 base, and 8 bases lay in between. Germline CDR1 and CDR2: SGHTA and FQGTGA. The CDR3 loop reads CASSVDRNTEAFF. The CDR3 region has the DNA TGTGCCAGCAGCGTGGACAGGAACACTGAAGCTTTCTTT.

In DNA form, the CDR3 reads TGTGCCAGCAGCCCCGAGGGGGCGGTCGCAACTAATGAAAAACTGTTTTTT. This translates into CASSPEGAVATNEKLFF. The V call is TRBV5-4, the J call TRBJ1-4, with TRBD1 identical over 7 bases. V shed 4 bases, J shed 0 bases, and the junction held 9 bases outside the gene matches. The CDR3 runs 17 residues. Germline lookup yields CDR1 SGHNT and CDR2 YYREEE (reference sequence).

This clone was seen more than once but under ten times. The chain employs TRBV11-2 and TRBJ1-1, with D uncertain. The CDR3 is made up of 13 amino acids. Germline V gives CDR1 SGHAT, CDR2 FQNNGV. V was cut by 5 bases and J by 0 bases, with 7 bases left in between. Written as DNA, the CDR3 is TGTGCCAGCAGCATAGTATTGAACACTGAAGCTTTCTTT. This gives the protein CASSIVLNTEAFF.

This chain connects TRBV25-1 to TRBJ1-3; 9 bases are shared with TRBD1. CDR3 length: 18 residues. CDR1 is MGHDK, CDR2 SYGVNS, per germline. Unmatched junction bases numbered 10, after V lost 2 bases and J lost 2 bases. The chain's CDR3 is CASSEVFRTGVPGNTIYF. The CDR3 region has the DNA TGTGCCAGCAGTGAAGTGTTTAGGACAGGGGTACCTGGAAACACCATATATTTT.

The rearrangement links TRBV5-1 to TRBJ2-2; the match to TRBD1 covers 7 bases. This CDR3 comprises 15 residues. The V gene end was trimmed by 1 base and the J gene end by 5 bases; junction bases not matched to a gene: 5. Germline V gives CDR1 SGHRS, CDR2 YFSETQ. The CDR3 DNA follows: TGCGCCAGCAGCTTGCCAGGGGGTAATACCGGGGAGCTGTTTTTT. Encoded protein: CASSLPGGNTGELFF.

The V and J genes are TRBV6-5 and TRBJ1-1; D is possibly TRBD1 (5 bases). Germline loops: CDR1 MNHEY, CDR2 SVGAGI. V was pared by 7 bases and J by 3 bases, with 12 bases between. This CDR3 region has 13 residues. The CDR3 loop is CASTETAYTEAFF. In DNA form, the CDR3 reads TGTGCCAGCACTGAGACAGCGTACACTGAAGCTTTCTTT.

The rearrangement uses TRBV6-1 and TRBJ2-7; a possible D gene is TRBD1 (6 bases). V lost 7 bases to trimming and J lost 0 bases, with 13 bases between them. The CDR3 has 14 amino acids. CDR1 MNHNS and CDR2 SASEGT come from the germline V gene. The CDR3 reads CASKPQGSSYEQYF. CDR3 nucleotides: TGTGCCAGCAAACCTCAGGGGAGCTCCTACGAGCAGTACTTC.

The V gene is TRBV7-9, the J gene TRBJ2-5; D call uncertain. Trimming took 6 bases from V and 4 from J, leaving 6 bases between them. Germline V lookup: CDR1 SEHNR, CDR2 FQNEAQ (reference sequence). The CDR3 is 11 residues long. The CDR3 nucleotides read TGTGCCAGCAGGGCCTCAGAGACCCAGTACTTC. Amino acids: CASRASETQYF.

This chain connects TRBV7-2 to TRBJ2-5, with a tentative D call TRBD2 (7 bases). Germline V gene sequence: CDR1 SGHTA, CDR2 FQGNSA. This CDR3 comprises 17 residues. V gave up 2 bases and J gave up 5 bases, with 21 bases separating them. This CDR3 reads CASSLRGGGGALETQYF. In nucleotides, the CDR3 is TGTGCCAGCAGCTTACGGGGAGGTGGGGGGGCCCTTGAGACCCAGTACTTC.

A remark on this clone: This CDR3 is also generated by other DNA sequences in the sample. The chain carries TRBV5-4 and TRBJ1-5; weak D call: TRBD1 (5 bases). V was pared by 3 bases and J by 2 bases, with 12 bases between. The CDR3 totals 15 residues. Germline assignment: CDR1 SGHNT and CDR2 YYREEE (reference sequence). The CDR3 nucleotides are TGTGCCAGCAGCTCCGGTGGGGGTGGCAATCAGCCCCAGCATTTT. This sequence encodes CASSSGGGGNQPQHF.

J is TRBJ2-3 and V is TRBV5-1, with 9 bases fitting TRBD1. J gave up 2 bases and V 4 bases, and 5 bases lay outside the gene matches. CDR1 is SGHRS and CDR2 is YFSETQ in the germline V gene. The CDR3 runs to 15 residues. The CDR3 loop is CASSVGTGITDTQYF. CDR3 in DNA: TGCGCCAGCAGCGTCGGGACAGGGATCACAGATACGCAGTATTTT.

This clone was recorded a few times. The rearrangement joins TRBV7-2 to TRBJ2-7; D gene ambiguous. Germline V gives CDR1 SGHTA, CDR2 FQGNSA. This CDR3 contains 11 residues. Deletions cut 5 bases from V and 3 bases from J, with 5 bases between. This chain's CDR3 is CASSAYYEQYF. The DNA for the CDR3 is TGTGCCAGCAGCGCCTACTACGAGCAGTACTTC.

A few counts support this clone. This chain links TRBV19 with TRBJ1-5; TRBD1 matches 8 bases. Trimming took 4 bases from V and 6 from J; bases not matched to a gene: 2. CDR3 size: 13 residues. Germline assignment: CDR1 LNHDA and CDR2 SQIVND (reference sequence). CDR3 nucleotide sequence: TGTGCCAGTAGTACGGACAGGGTTCAGCCCCAGCATTTT. It translates to CASSTDRVQPQHF.

The chain carries TRBV28 and TRBJ2-5, with 7 bases fitting TRBD2. The CDR3 is made up of 14 amino acids. Germline V CDR1 and CDR2: MDHEN, SYDVKM. Losses at the gene ends were 5 bases for V and 1 base for J; bases not matched to a gene: 4. CDR3 sequence (DNA): TGTGCCAGCAGTCATCCTAGCGGCCAAGAGACCCAGTACTTC. It codes for CASSHPSGQETQYF.

The genes are TRBV30 and TRBJ2-5; D may be TRBD2 (7 bases). Germline CDR1 reads GTSNPN; CDR2 reads SVGIG (reference sequence). V lost 1 base and J 6 bases, leaving 21 bases between the germline ends. This CDR3 has 16 residues. CDR3 nucleotides: TGTGCCTGGAGTGCGAATTTTGGGGGGGCAGGGAAGACCCAGTACTTC. This sequence encodes CAWSANFGGAGKTQYF.